Shown below are 21 T cell receptor beta chains from a single sample sequenced in a study of blood T cell repertoires in COVID-19. The repertoire was sequenced with immunoSEQ multiplex PCR; TCRdb's copy has only in-frame clones and lacks some. The table lists around 40,000 clones, around 93% of them singletons. The source material was peripheral blood. These receptor sequences come from a human donor in a cohort sampled during active COVID-19.

On this clone: The junction departs from the called germline gene at one end, perhaps through a read error. The same CDR3 arises from other DNA sequences in this sample as well. Written as DNA, the CDR3 is TGTGCTAGTAGTACCCCCACAGGTGCCGGGGAGCTGTTTTTT. Amino acid sequence: CASSTPTGAGELFF. The chain carries TRBV19 and TRBJ2-2, with D possibly being TRBD1 (5 bases). Per the germline V gene, CDR1 is LNHDA and CDR2 is SQIVND (reference sequence). The CDR3 is made up of 14 amino acids.

The CDR3, as DNA: TGCGCCAGCAGTGGGGACATCTACGAGCAGTACTTC. Encoded protein: CASSGDIYEQYF. This chain links TRBV10-2 with TRBJ2-7; D might be TRBD1 (6 bases). Looked up from germline, CDR1 is WSHSY and CDR2 is SAAADI. V lost 4 bases to trimming and J lost 3 bases, with 7 bases between them. The CDR3 runs 12 residues.

The chain couples TRBV19 to TRBJ1-5, with 8 bases identical to TRBD1. Germline values: CDR1 LNHDA, CDR2 SQIVND (reference sequence). This CDR3 contains 14 residues. With V trimmed by 5 bases and J by 7 bases, 7 bases remained unmatched. CDR3 protein: CASSADRAGQPQHF. CDR3 sequence (DNA): TGTGCCAGTAGTGCGGACAGGGCGGGCCAGCCCCAGCATTTT.

The V and J genes are TRBV30 and TRBJ1-2; 11 bases align to TRBD1. This CDR3 has 17 amino acids. Germline CDR1 is GTSNPN and CDR2 is SVGIG (reference sequence). V lost 0 bases, J lost 3 bases, and 9 bases stayed unmatched. The CDR3 protein is CAWSVIPWTGGDYGYTF. CDR3 coding DNA: TGTGCCTGGAGTGTAATCCCCTGGACAGGGGGCGACTATGGCTACACCTTC.

The chain uses TRBV6-5 and TRBJ1-2, with D perhaps matching TRBD1 (6 bases). Germline V gene lookup returns CDR1 MNHEY and CDR2 SVGAGI. The germline V and J ends were trimmed by 6 bases and 8 bases, with 16 bases remaining between them. The length of the CDR3 is 13 residues. CDR3 in amino acids: CASSLRDTGGYTF. Written as DNA, the CDR3 is TGTGCCAGCAGCCTCCGGGACACCGGGGGCTACACCTTC.

The chain joins TRBV4-2 to TRBJ1-4; 7 bases are a match to TRBD1. The CDR3 runs to 13 residues. Germline V gene data show CDR1 as LGHNA and CDR2 as YNFKEQ. After removal of 5 bases from V and 5 bases from J, the junction contained 2 bases not matched to a gene. In DNA form, the CDR3 reads TGTGCCAGCAGCGCGGGACAGAATGAAAAACTGTTTTTT. Amino acids: CASSAGQNEKLFF.

There are a few counts of this clone. V is TRBV29-1 and J is TRBJ1-1; 7 nucleotides line up with TRBD1. CDR3 length: 14 amino acids. Germline CDR1 is SQVTM and CDR2 is ANQGSEA. Trimming at V came to 4 bases and at J to 0 bases, leaving 5 bases not matched to a gene. Written as DNA, the CDR3 is TGCAGCGTTGCTCCGGGACAGATGAACACTGAAGCTTTCTTT. Protein sequence: CSVAPGQMNTEAFF.

The rearrangement links TRBV11-2 to TRBJ1-1; maybe TRBD1 (5 bases). Between the trimmed V and J ends, which lost 0 bases and 0 bases, there was a span of 17 bases. The CDR3 spans 18 residues. Germline V lookup: CDR1 SGHAT, CDR2 FQNNGV. CDR3 residues: CASSLDSPLTVMNTEAFF. DNA for the CDR3: TGTGCCAGCAGCTTAGATTCCCCCCTGACAGTCATGAACACTGAAGCTTTCTTT.

The chain joins TRBV11-2 to TRBJ2-5; D is uncertain. Trimming removed 6 bases from V and 5 bases from J, with 7 bases in between. The length of the CDR3 is 11 residues. Germline CDR1 and CDR2: SGHAT and FQNNGV. The CDR3 here is CASRYEETQYF. In DNA, the CDR3 is TGTGCCAGCAGATACGAGGAGACCCAGTACTTC. Full variable domain (remainder filled in from reference TRBV11-2 and TRBJ2-5): EAGVAQSPRYKIIEKRQSVAFWCNPISGHATLYWYQQILGQGPKLLIQFQNNGVVDDSQLPKDRFSAERLKGVDSTLKIQPAKLEDSAVYLCASRYEETQYFGPGTRLLVL.

V usage is TRBV5-4 and J usage is TRBJ2-5, with 9 bases aligning to TRBD1. Germline CDR1 SGHNT, CDR2 YYREEE (reference sequence). The trim removed 2 bases at V and 5 bases at J, leaving 4 bases unmatched. This CDR3 is built from 14 residues. DNA for the CDR3: TGTGCCAGCAGCTTACAGGGGGCGAGGGAGACCCAGTACTTC. Encoded protein: CASSLQGARETQYF.

The CDR3 DNA sequence: TGTGCCAGCAGCCAGGACAGGGGCGAGACCTACGAGCAGTACTTC. Protein product: CASSQDRGETYEQYF. The rearrangement uses TRBV2 and TRBJ2-7; 9 positions match TRBD1. CDR3 length equals 15 residues. Germline V gives CDR1 SNHLY, CDR2 FYNNEI. The trim removed 6 bases at V and 2 bases at J, leaving 8 bases unmatched. Supplemented by reference TRBV2 and TRBJ2-7, the full variable domain reads EPEVTQTPSHQVTQMGQEVILRCVPISNHLYFYWYRQILGQKVEFLVSFYNNEISEKSEIFDDQFSVERPDGSNFTLKIRSTKLEDSAMYFCASSQDRGETYEQYFGPGTRLTVT.

This chain connects TRBV20-1 to TRBJ2-7; 8 bases line up with TRBD2. V was pared by 3 bases and J by 7 bases, with 11 bases of the junction left unmatched. Germline loops: CDR1 DFQATT, CDR2 SNEGSKA (reference sequence). This CDR3 has 14 residues. DNA for the CDR3: TGCAGTGCTAGTCTTAACGGGGGGGTAGCGGAGCAGTACTTC. Translated, it gives CSASLNGGVAEQYF.

The J gene is TRBJ1-4, the V gene TRBV6-2 or TRBV6-3; D remains ambiguous. V shed 8 bases and J shed 11 bases, with 12 bases lying between them. The CDR3 spans 11 residues. CDR1 is MNHEY, CDR2 SVGEGT, per germline. Here the CDR3 DNA reads TGTGCCAGCGGATACTCATATAAACTGTTTTTT. It yields the protein CASGYSYKLFF.

Only one count was recorded for this clone. This rearrangement joins TRBV5-1 to TRBJ2-2, with D possibly TRBD2 on 6 matching bases. The germline gives CDR1 SGHRS, CDR2 YFSETQ. Trimming shortened V by 1 base and J by 7 bases, and 11 bases separated the two germline ends. This CDR3 is built from 14 residues. CDR3: CASSLRGSNGELFF. As DNA, the CDR3 is TGCGCCAGCAGCTTGCGGGGGTCTAACGGGGAGCTGTTTTTT.

The V and J genes are TRBV5-8 and TRBJ1-3; 9 positions match TRBD1. V shed 4 bases, J shed 1 base, and the junction held 3 bases outside the gene matches. The CDR3 runs 15 residues. The V gene's germline CDR1 is SGHTS and CDR2 YDEGEE. CDR3 in DNA: TGTGCCAGCAGCAAAGGGACAGGGTCTGGAAACACCATATATTTT. This sequence encodes CASSKGTGSGNTIYF. Together with reference TRBV5-8 and TRBJ1-3, the CDR3 gives the full variable domain: EAGVTQSPTHLIKTRGQQATLRCSPISGHTSVYWYQQALGLGLQFLLWYDEGEERNRGNFPPRFSGRQFPNYSSELNVNALELEDSALYLCASSKGTGSGNTIYFGEGSWLTVV.

The rearrangement joins TRBV4-1 to TRBJ2-7; TRBD1 aligns across 9 bases. J lost 2 bases, V lost 1 base, and 3 bases had no gene match. This CDR3 contains 15 residues. From germline, CDR1 is MGHRA and CDR2 YSYEKL. For the CDR3, the DNA is TGCGCCAGCAGCCAAGCTGGGACAGGGACCTACGAGCAGTACTTC. It yields the protein CASSQAGTGTYEQYF.

The rearrangement uses TRBV5-6 and TRBJ2-2; maybe TRBD2 (6 bases). With 4 bases removed from V and 5 bases from J, the gap between germline ends came to 18 bases. CDR1 SGHDT and CDR2 YYEEEE come from the germline V gene. This CDR3 contains 16 residues. The CDR3 region is CASSPAGRRGTGELFF. The CDR3 DNA sequence: TGTGCCAGCAGCCCTGCTGGACGCCGGGGGACCGGGGAGCTGTTTTTT.

The rearrangement uses TRBV19 and TRBJ1-5; the match to TRBD1 covers 9 bases. Germline CDR1 is LNHDA and CDR2 is SQIVND (reference sequence). The V and J ends lost 4 bases and 2 bases, in that order; junction bases with no gene match: 6. This CDR3 is 16 amino acids long. The CDR3 protein is CASSRGDREGNQPQHF. The CDR3 coding sequence is TGTGCCAGTAGTAGGGGGGACAGGGAGGGCAATCAGCCCCAGCATTTT. The variable domain in full, completed from reference TRBV19 and TRBJ1-5, reads DGGITQSPKYLFRKEGQNVTLSCEQNLNHDAMYWYRQDPGQGLRLIYYSQIVNDFQKGDIAEGYSVSREKKESFPLTVTSAQKNPTAFYLCASSRGDREGNQPQHFGDGTRLSIL.

This chain uses TRBV6-6 with TRBJ1-1, with D possibly TRBD1 on 5 matching bases. The V gene's germline CDR1 is MNHNY and CDR2 SVGAGI (reference sequence). Deletions cut 6 bases from V and 6 bases from J, with 17 bases between. The length of the CDR3 is 14 residues. CDR3 sequence (DNA): TGTGCCAGCAGACGCGACAGTGTTGTTTCTGAAGCTTTCTTT. It codes for CASRRDSVVSEAFF.

V usage is TRBV13 and J usage is TRBJ2-3; 13 bases line up with TRBD2. The CDR3 is 16 amino acids. V was pared by 6 bases and J by 6 bases, with 9 bases of the junction left unmatched. Germline CDR1 and CDR2: PRHDT and FYEKMQ (reference sequence). The CDR3 nucleotides are TGTGCCAGCAGTTTTCTAGAACTAGCGGGAGGGGATACGCAGTATTTT. This sequence encodes CASSFLELAGGDTQYF. The whole variable domain, remainder taken from reference TRBV13 and TRBJ2-3, is AAGVIQSPRHLIKEKRETATLKCYPIPRHDTVYWYQQGPGQDPQFLISFYEKMQSDKGSIPDRFSAQQFSDYHSELNMSSLELGDSALYFCASSFLELAGGDTQYFGPGTRLTVL.

The rearrangement joins TRBV4-3 to TRBJ1-6; D call uncertain. Germline-derived CDR1 and CDR2 are LGHNA and YSLEER. The CDR3 spans 17 residues. The V end lost 1 base, the J end lost 0 bases, and 10 bases lay between the germline ends. CDR3 in amino acids: CASSQAWRSSYNSPLHF. The CDR3 DNA is TGCGCCAGCAGCCAAGCTTGGCGGAGCTCCTATAATTCACCCCTCCACTTT.